The clone carrying this T cell receptor beta chain was counted at least ten times. Its cognate antigen is unknown. This record comes from a study of early T cells in non-severe SARS-CoV-2 infection. Turning to the study itself: Sequencing input comprised bulk RNA from unsorted whole blood; chain pairing was not available. Whole-study findings and limits: Anti-spike CD8 specificities were favored by VDJdb matching, whose results missed private and CD4 specificities.

V shed 8 bases and J shed 3 bases, with 25 bases lying between them. CDR3 length equals 16 residues. CDR1 is SQVTM and CDR2 is ANQGSEA in the germline V gene. TCRdb processed the 5' RACE reads anew with MiXCR; each CDR3 protein has one entry. The sample records 25,000 to 35,000 distinct CDR3 sequences, about 3.8% being singletons. The sequence came from an adult who was a healthcare worker with PCR-confirmed SARS-CoV-2 infection or an uninfected control (not recorded which). V is TRBV29-1 and J is TRBJ1-1; D may be TRBD1 (6 bases). The sample comprised whole blood. As DNA, the CDR3 is TGCAGCCGTAAGACGGGACACCCTCTCATGCACACTGAAGCTTTCTTT. It encodes CSRKTGHPLMHTEAFF.